This TCR beta chain is drawn from a study of CD8+ T cells in alopecia areata. Study context: The drug, oral tofacitinib, was given to treated patients at 5 to 10 mg twice daily. Study-level points and caveats: Tofacitinib significantly reduced both scalp clonality and expanded CD8+ clones among the top 100.

In each case, RNA was isolated and then reverse transcribed into cDNA as the sequencing template. The method was immunoSEQ multiplex PCR; TCRdb's version includes in-frame clones alone and lacks a portion of them. The repertoire includes about 210,000 clones, over 60% of them detected once, and around 1.2% sits in the top ten. The V gene end was trimmed by 0 bases and the J gene end by 6 bases; junction bases not matched to a gene: 2. CDR1 is SGHTA, CDR2 FQGNSA, per germline. There are 13 residues in the CDR3. The sample's treatment: oral pan-JAK inhibitor, 5-10 mg twice daily. Researchers gathered lesional scalp punch biopsies and peripheral blood from patients with alopecia areata. This clone was observed a few times. Its antigen is still unknown.

The chain couples TRBV7-2 to TRBJ2-7; 7 nucleotides line up with TRBD1. The specimen was CD4+ T cells sorted from blood, collected between weeks 43 and 45, from a patient treated with tofacitinib. This receptor was obtained from a human donor with alopecia areata. CDR3 region: CASSLAAGGEQYF. The CDR3 nucleotides read TGTGCCAGCAGCTTAGCTGCAGGGGGCGAGCAGTACTTC.